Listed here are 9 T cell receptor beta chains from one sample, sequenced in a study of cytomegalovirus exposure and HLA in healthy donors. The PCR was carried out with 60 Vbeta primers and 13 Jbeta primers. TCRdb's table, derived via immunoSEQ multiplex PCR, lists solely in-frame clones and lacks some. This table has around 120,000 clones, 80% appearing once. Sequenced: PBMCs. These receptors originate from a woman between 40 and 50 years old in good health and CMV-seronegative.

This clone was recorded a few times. In nucleotides, the CDR3 is TGTGCCAGCAGCTTACAATATGGACAGGCGACCTCACCCCTCCACTTT. Translated: CASSLQYGQATSPLHF. The chain carries TRBV5-8 and TRBJ1-6; 7 bases are a match to TRBD1. This CDR3 spans 16 amino acids. Per the germline V gene, CDR1 is SGHTS and CDR2 is YDEGEE. The junction had 12 bases not matched to a gene; V was cut back by 2 bases and J by 10 bases. The full variable domain, its missing parts supplied by reference TRBV5-8 and TRBJ1-6, is EAGVTQSPTHLIKTRGQQATLRCSPISGHTSVYWYQQALGLGLQFLLWYDEGEERNRGNFPPRFSGRQFPNYSSELNVNALELEDSALYLCASSLQYGQATSPLHFGNGTRLTVT.

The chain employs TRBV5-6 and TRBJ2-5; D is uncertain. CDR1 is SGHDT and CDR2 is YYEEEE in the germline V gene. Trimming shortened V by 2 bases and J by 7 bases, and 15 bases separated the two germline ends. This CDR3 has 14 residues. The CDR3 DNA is TGTGCCAGCAGCTTACAGAGTCTCGGTGGGACCCAGTACTTC. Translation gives CASSLQSLGGTQYF.

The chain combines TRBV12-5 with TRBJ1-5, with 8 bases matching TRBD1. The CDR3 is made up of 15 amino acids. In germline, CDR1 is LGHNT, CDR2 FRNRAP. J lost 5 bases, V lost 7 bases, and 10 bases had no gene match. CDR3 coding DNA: TGTGCTAGTGCATATATCACAGGGGGGCATCAGCCCCAGCATTTT. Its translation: CASAYITGGHQPQHF.

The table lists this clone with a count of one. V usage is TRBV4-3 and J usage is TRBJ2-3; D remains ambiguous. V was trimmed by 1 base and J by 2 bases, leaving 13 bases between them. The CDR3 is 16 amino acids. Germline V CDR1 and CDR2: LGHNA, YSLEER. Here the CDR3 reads CASSQGSETYTDTQYF. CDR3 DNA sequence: TGCGCCAGCAGCCAAGGGTCTGAAACATACACAGATACGCAGTATTTT.

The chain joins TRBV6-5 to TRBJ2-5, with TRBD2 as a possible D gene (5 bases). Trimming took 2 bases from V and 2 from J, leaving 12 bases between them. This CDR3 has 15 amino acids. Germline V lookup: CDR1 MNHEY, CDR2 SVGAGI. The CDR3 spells CASSYESREQETQYF. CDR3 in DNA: TGTGCCAGCAGTTACGAATCGAGGGAACAAGAGACCCAGTACTTC.

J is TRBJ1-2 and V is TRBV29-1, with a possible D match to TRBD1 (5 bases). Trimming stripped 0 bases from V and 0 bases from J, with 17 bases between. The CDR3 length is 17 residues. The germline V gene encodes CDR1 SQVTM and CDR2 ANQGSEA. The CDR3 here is CSVEDRPPVTANYGYTF. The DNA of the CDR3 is TGCAGCGTTGAAGATCGCCCTCCCGTGACAGCTAACTATGGCTACACCTTC. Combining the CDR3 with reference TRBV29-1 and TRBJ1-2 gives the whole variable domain SAVISQKPSRDICQRGTSLTIQCQVDSQVTMMFWYRQQPGQSLTLIATANQGSEATYESGFVIDKFPISRPNLTFSTLTVSNMSPEDSSIYLCSVEDRPPVTANYGYTFGSGTRLTVV.

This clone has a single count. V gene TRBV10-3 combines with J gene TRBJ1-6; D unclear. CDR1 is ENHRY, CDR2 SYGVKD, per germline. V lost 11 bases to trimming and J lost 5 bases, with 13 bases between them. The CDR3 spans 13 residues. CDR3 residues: CASSGTDNSPLHF. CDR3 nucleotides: TGTGCCTCGTCGGGAACCGATAATTCACCCCTCCACTTT.

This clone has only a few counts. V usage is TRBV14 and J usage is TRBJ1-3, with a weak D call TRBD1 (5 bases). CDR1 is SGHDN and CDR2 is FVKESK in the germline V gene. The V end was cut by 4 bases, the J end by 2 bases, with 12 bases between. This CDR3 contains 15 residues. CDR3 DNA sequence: TGTGCCAGCAGCCCCCGGGGGAACGCTGGAAACACCATATATTTT. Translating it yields CASSPRGNAGNTIYF.

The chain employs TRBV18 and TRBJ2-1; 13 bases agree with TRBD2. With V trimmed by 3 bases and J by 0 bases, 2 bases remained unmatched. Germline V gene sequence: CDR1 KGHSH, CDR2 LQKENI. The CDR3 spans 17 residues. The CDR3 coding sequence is TGTGCCAGCTCACCCCGGACTAGCGGGAGCTCCTACAATGAGCAGTTCTTC. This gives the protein CASSPRTSGSSYNEQFF.